The 16 T cell receptor beta chains below all came from one sample that was sequenced in a study of OX40 agonist ivuxolimab in advanced cancers. Library prep was done by the immunoSEQ multiplex PCR assay. TCRdb re-hosts the immuneACCESS table, in-frame sequences only. Its copies lack some clones; in the studies checked, an unresolved V gene accounts for under half of them, and the cause for the rest is not known. In this sample the table shows around 74,000 clones, about 84% of which occur a single time. The ten top clones hold 0.45% to 0.6% of the sample. The sequenced sample was CD4+ or CD8+ T cells sorted from blood, obtained in a trial of the OX40 agonist ivuxolimab. The receptors originated from an adult with an advanced solid tumor such as melanoma, head and neck, liver or kidney cancer.

This clone is a singleton in its sample. V usage is TRBV27 and J usage is TRBJ2-5, with D perhaps TRBD1 (5 bases). The V end lost 2 bases, the J end lost 4 bases, and 8 bases lay between the germline ends. The length of the CDR3 is 13 residues. Germline-derived CDR1 and CDR2 are MNHEY and SMNVEV (reference sequence). CDR3 sequence (DNA): TGTGCCAGCAGTTTACACAGGTCAGAGACCCAGTACTTC. Protein: CASSLHRSETQYF.

This clone was counted a single time. V is TRBV11-2 and J is TRBJ2-2, with D perhaps matching TRBD1 (6 bases). Between the trimmed V and J ends, which lost 4 bases and 1 base, there was a span of 10 bases. Germline values: CDR1 SGHAT, CDR2 FQNNGV. This CDR3 comprises 15 residues. CDR3 protein: CASSSGTKNTGELFF. The CDR3 DNA sequence: TGTGCCAGCAGCTCCGGGACAAAGAACACCGGGGAGCTGTTTTTT. The full variable domain, its missing parts supplied by reference TRBV11-2 and TRBJ2-2, is EAGVAQSPRYKIIEKRQSVAFWCNPISGHATLYWYQQILGQGPKLLIQFQNNGVVDDSQLPKDRFSAERLKGVDSTLKIQPAKLEDSAVYLCASSSGTKNTGELFFGEGSRLTVL.

The chain recombines TRBV30 with TRBJ2-2, with D hard to call. The CDR3 is made up of 12 amino acids. V was shortened by 5 bases and J by 1 base, with 5 bases between the two germline ends. CDR1 and CDR2 (germline): GTSNPN, SVGIG (reference sequence). In DNA, the CDR3 is TGTGCCTGGGCCCTGAACACCGGGGAGCTGTTTTTT. It translates to CAWALNTGELFF.

V usage is TRBV7-2 and J usage is TRBJ2-1, with D possibly matching TRBD2 (6 bases). The CDR3 consists of 13 residues. The germline V gene has CDR1 SGHTA and CDR2 FQGNSA. The germline V and J ends were trimmed by 7 bases and 7 bases, with 14 bases remaining between them. CDR3 sequence: CASKPSGANEQFF. CDR3 nucleotides: TGTGCCAGCAAACCTTCGGGAGCTAATGAGCAGTTCTTC.

The CDR3 reads CASSVGGSSYEQYF. The CDR3, as DNA: TGTGCCAGCAGCGTAGGTGGTAGCTCCTACGAGCAGTACTTC. The V call is TRBV7-2, the J call TRBJ2-7; D is unresolved. V lost 5 bases to trimming and J lost 0 bases, with 11 bases between them. The V gene's germline CDR1 is SGHTA and CDR2 FQGNSA. This CDR3 has 14 amino acids.

The chain has TRBV7-2 and TRBJ1-3; no reliable D call. Trimming took off 1 base at V and 2 bases at J, with 9 bases between the two ends. The CDR3 is 15 residues long. Per the germline V gene, CDR1 is SGHTA and CDR2 is FQGNSA. CDR3 nucleotide sequence: TGTGCCAGCAGCTTAGTTCCAGGTACTGGAAACACCATATATTTT. As protein: CASSLVPGTGNTIYF.

V usage is TRBV28 and J usage is TRBJ1-2; a possible D gene is TRBD1 (6 bases). The CDR3 runs 12 residues. With 3 bases removed from V and 4 bases from J, the gap between germline ends came to 6 bases. The germline V gene has CDR1 MDHEN and CDR2 SYDVKM. The CDR3 here is CASSLGAYGYTF. The CDR3 DNA reads TGTGCCAGCAGTTTGGGGGCCTATGGCTACACCTTC.

The chain couples TRBV19 to TRBJ2-4; tentative D call: TRBD2 (5 bases). The V end lost 3 bases, the J end lost 16 bases, and 25 bases lay between the germline ends. CDR3 length equals 15 residues. Germline lookup yields CDR1 LNHDA and CDR2 SQIVND (reference sequence). DNA of the CDR3: TGTGCCAGTAGTATTTGGTATGGGAGTAAAGCGCTCCCATACTTC. Its translation: CASSIWYGSKALPYF.

CDR3 sequence: CASKVGQAGNTIYF. The DNA of the CDR3 is TGTGCCAGCAAAGTCGGCCAGGCTGGAAACACCATATATTTT. The chain couples TRBV6-5 to TRBJ1-3; D gene uncertain. This CDR3 region has 14 residues. Germline CDR1 reads MNHEY; CDR2 reads SVGAGI. The V and J ends lost 7 bases and 2 bases respectively, with 12 bases between them.

This clone has just one count. This chain uses TRBV7-9 with TRBJ1-2, with a tentative D call TRBD1 (6 bases). V was pared by 4 bases and J by 10 bases, with 25 bases between. Germline CDR1 and CDR2: SEHNR and FQNEAQ (reference sequence). CDR3 length: 16 residues. CDR3: CASSSKRQVMEEAYTF. In nucleotides, the CDR3 is TGTGCCAGCAGCTCTAAAAGACAGGTCATGGAGGAGGCCTACACCTTC.

This chain uses TRBV7-7 with TRBJ1-4; 9 bases are a match to TRBD1. The germline V gene encodes CDR1 SSHAT and CDR2 FNYEAQ (reference sequence). The CDR3 is made up of 13 amino acids. V was clipped by 4 bases and J by 8 bases; unmatched bases: 2. The DNA for the CDR3 is TGTGCCAGCAGCTCGGGACAGGGCGAAAAACTGTTTTTT. It codes for CASSSGQGEKLFF.

V is TRBV11-1 and J is TRBJ2-3, with D possibly being TRBD2 (5 bases). CDR3 length equals 15 residues. Germline values: CDR1 SGHAT, CDR2 FQDESV (reference sequence). V shed 3 bases and J shed 10 bases, with 20 bases lying between them. The CDR3 DNA is TGTGCCAGCAGCTTTAGGACTCCAACGGGATGGGCGCAGTATTTT. Its protein is CASSFRTPTGWAQYF.

The V gene is TRBV20-1, the J gene TRBJ1-2; TRBD1 matches at 7 bases. Germline loops: CDR1 DFQATT, CDR2 SNEGSKA (reference sequence). Trimming cost V 7 bases and J 4 bases; bases outside gene matches: 3. The CDR3 contains 11 residues. Here the CDR3 DNA reads TGCAGTGAAAGACAGGGCTATGGCTACACCTTC. Residues: CSERQGYGYTF.

Details on this clone: Germline is not matched at one junction end, which may reflect a read error. J is TRBJ2-3 and V is TRBV7-7; 7 bases map to TRBD1. CDR1 is SSHAT, CDR2 FNYEAQ, per germline (reference sequence). The CDR3 length is 13 residues. The CDR3 spells CASSENRGDTQYF. CDR3 DNA sequence: TGTGCTAGCAGCGAGAACAGGGGTGATACGCAGTATTTT. The whole variable domain, remainder taken from reference TRBV7-7 and TRBJ2-3, is GAGVSQSPRYKVTKRGQDVTLRCDPISSHATLYWYQQALGQGPEFLTYFNYEAQPDKSGLPSDRFSAERPEGSISTLTIQRTEQRDSAMYRCASSENRGDTQYFGPGTRLTVL.

The chain is built from TRBV9 and TRBJ2-3; 9 bases are a match to TRBD2. Germline values: CDR1 SGDLS, CDR2 YYNGEE. With V trimmed by 4 bases and J by 7 bases, 10 bases remained unmatched. The CDR3 has 15 residues. CDR3: CASSHRGGALNTQYF. In DNA form, the CDR3 reads TGTGCCAGCAGCCACCGCGGGGGGGCCTTAAATACGCAGTATTTT.

The chain is built from TRBV28 and TRBJ2-7; D is uncertain. Trimming removed 8 bases from V and 3 bases from J, with 20 bases in between. This CDR3 is built from 15 residues. Germline CDR1 and CDR2: MDHEN and SYDVKM. CDR3 in amino acids: CASEAPANGGYEQYF. CDR3 in DNA: TGTGCCAGCGAAGCTCCAGCGAATGGTGGCTACGAGCAGTACTTC.